This T cell receptor beta chain came from a study of response to subunit inactivated influenza vaccine. Study outcomes and limitations: Authors proposed each seasonal influenza vaccination draws in few new T cells.

CDR1 is MDHEN, CDR2 SYDVKM, per germline. The CDR3 has 15 amino acids. The V segment lost 5 bases and the J segment 5 bases; nucleotides outside the gene matches: 11. Comment on this clonotype: Antigen unknown.

TCRdb processed the RT-PCR reads anew with MiXCR; each CDR3 protein has one entry. This sample yields more than 700,000 distinct CDR3 sequences, of which around 20% are seen a single time; 10% to 13% belongs to the top ten. Sequenced material: PBMCs from blood, taken 5 days after vaccination. This TCR was recovered from a middle-aged man who received an inactivated influenza vaccine. This chain connects TRBV28 to TRBJ2-5, with 7 positions matching TRBD1. DNA of the CDR3: TGTGCCAGCAGTACATGGACAGGTTCAATGGAGACCCAGTACTTC. Protein: CASSTWTGSMETQYF.